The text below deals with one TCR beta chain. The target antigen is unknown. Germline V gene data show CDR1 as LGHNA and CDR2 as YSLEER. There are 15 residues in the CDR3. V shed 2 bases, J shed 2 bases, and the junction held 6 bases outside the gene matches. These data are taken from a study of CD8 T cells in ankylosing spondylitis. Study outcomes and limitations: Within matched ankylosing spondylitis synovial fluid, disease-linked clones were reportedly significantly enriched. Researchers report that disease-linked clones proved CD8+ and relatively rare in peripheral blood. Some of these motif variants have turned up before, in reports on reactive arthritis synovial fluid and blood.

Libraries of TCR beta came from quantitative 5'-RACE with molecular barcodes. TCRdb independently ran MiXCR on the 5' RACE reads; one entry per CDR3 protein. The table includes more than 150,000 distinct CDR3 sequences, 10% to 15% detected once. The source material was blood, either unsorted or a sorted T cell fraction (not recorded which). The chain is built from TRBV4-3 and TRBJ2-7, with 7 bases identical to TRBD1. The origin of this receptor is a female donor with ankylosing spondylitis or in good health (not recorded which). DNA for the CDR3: TGCGCCAGCAGCCAATCCGGGACAGCTACCTACGAGCAGTACTTC. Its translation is CASSQSGTATYEQYF.